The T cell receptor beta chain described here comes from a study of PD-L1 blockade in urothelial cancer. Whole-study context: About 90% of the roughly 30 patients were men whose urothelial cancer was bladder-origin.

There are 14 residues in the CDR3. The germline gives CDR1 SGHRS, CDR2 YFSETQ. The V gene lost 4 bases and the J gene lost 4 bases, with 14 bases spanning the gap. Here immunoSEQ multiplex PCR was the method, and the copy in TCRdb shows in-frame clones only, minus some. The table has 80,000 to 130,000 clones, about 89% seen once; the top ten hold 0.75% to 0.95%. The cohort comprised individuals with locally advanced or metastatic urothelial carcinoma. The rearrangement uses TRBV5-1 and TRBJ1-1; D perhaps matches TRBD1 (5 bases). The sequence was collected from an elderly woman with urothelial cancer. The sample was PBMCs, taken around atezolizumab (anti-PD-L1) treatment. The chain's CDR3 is CASSDPGGRTEAFF. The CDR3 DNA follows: TGCGCCAGCAGCGACCCCGGGGGACGCACTGAAGCTTTCTTT.